The 20 T cell receptor beta chains presented below share a single source sample, sequenced in a study of Graves' ophthalmopathy and Graves' hyperthyroidism. Investigators amplified TCR beta CDR3 regions from RNA transcripts. An opening RT-PCR round employed HTBI primers and preceded a second-round multiplex PCR. TCRdb processed the multiplex PCR reads anew with MiXCR; each CDR3 protein has one entry. The sample shows roughly 420,000 distinct CDR3 sequences, roughly 21% of them seen only once. Sequencing input: peripheral blood. These receptors all come from a woman younger than 30 with stable Graves' hyperthyroidism.

This clonotype was seen ten or more times. This chain uses TRBV25-1 with TRBJ1-5; D remains unclear. Germline CDR1 reads MGHDK; CDR2 reads SYGVNS. Deletions cut 2 bases from V and 1 base from J, with 9 bases between. The CDR3 has 15 residues. For the CDR3, the DNA is TGTGCCAGCAGTGAAAGTCAGTTAAGCAATCAGCCCCAGCATTTT. Translated: CASSESQLSNQPQHF.

This clonotype has more than one count but fewer than ten. J is TRBJ1-1 and V is TRBV6-1; 9 nucleotides match TRBD1. CDR3 length: 16 amino acids. V lost 3 bases to trimming and J lost 5 bases; unmatched junction nucleotides: 10. Germline CDR1 reads MNHNS; CDR2 reads SASEGT. The CDR3 DNA sequence: TGTGCCAGCAGTGACGAACAGGGGGCTGGGTGGACTGAAGCTTTCTTT. This codes for CASSDEQGAGWTEAFF.

The sample holds many counts of this clonotype. V is TRBV29-1 and J is TRBJ2-7; 9 bases are shared with TRBD2. The germline CDR1 and CDR2 sequences are SQVTM and ANQGSEA. V shed 6 bases, J shed 5 bases, and the junction held 5 bases outside the gene matches. CDR3 size: 12 residues. CDR3 protein: CSVVAGVNEQYF. The CDR3 region has the DNA TGCAGCGTCGTAGCGGGAGTCAACGAGCAGTACTTC.

This clonotype came up many times. The V gene is TRBV6-2 or TRBV6-3, the J gene TRBJ2-5; no reliable D call. The CDR3 length is 13 residues. Trimming took 6 bases from V and 5 from J, leaving 13 bases between them. The germline V gene encodes CDR1 MNHEY and CDR2 SVGEGT. CDR3 protein: CASRPPSRETQYF. The CDR3, as DNA: TGTGCCAGCAGACCTCCTTCAAGGGAGACCCAGTACTTC.

This clonotype was detected ten times or more. The chain combines TRBV5-1 with TRBJ1-2; 7 nucleotides agree with TRBD1. CDR3 length equals 14 residues. The V gene end was trimmed by 4 bases and the J gene end by 3 bases; junction bases not matched to a gene: 6. Germline V gene data show CDR1 as SGHRS and CDR2 as YFSETQ. DNA for the CDR3: TGCGCCAGCAGCGCACAGGGGTTCGACTATGGCTACACCTTC. Encoded protein: CASSAQGFDYGYTF.

This rearrangement joins TRBV6-2 or TRBV6-3 to TRBJ1-5, with D uncertain. Germline-derived CDR1 and CDR2 are MNHEY and SVGEGT. With 6 bases removed from V and 7 bases from J, the gap between germline ends came to 10 bases. This CDR3 region has 12 residues. CDR3 sequence (DNA): TGTGCCAGCAGCCACAAGTTCCAGCCCCAGCATTTT. Amino acids: CASSHKFQPQHF.

This clonotype was picked up many times. CDR3 DNA sequence: TGTGCCAGCAGTTACGGGAGGGCGACGAGGGCCACTGAAGCTTTCTTT. Its translation is CASSYGRATRATEAFF. The chain recombines TRBV6-5 with TRBJ1-1; D not resolved. CDR3 size: 16 residues. Trimming removed 2 bases from V and 4 bases from J, with 17 bases in between. Germline V gene sequence: CDR1 MNHEY, CDR2 SVGAGI.

This clonotype has a count of ten or more. The chain couples TRBV24-1 to TRBJ2-1; 9 bases are shared with TRBD1. V lost 5 bases to trimming and J lost 8 bases; unmatched junction nucleotides: 6. CDR1 and CDR2 from the germline V gene are KGHDR and SFDVKD. The CDR3 has 14 residues. CDR3 region: CATSGDRDIDEQFF. The DNA of the CDR3 is TGTGCCACCAGTGGGGACAGGGATATTGATGAGCAGTTCTTC.

The sample holds many counts of this clonotype. The J gene is TRBJ1-2, the V gene TRBV6-2 or TRBV6-3; D may be TRBD1 (5 bases). Per the germline V gene, CDR1 is MNHEY and CDR2 is SVGEGT. Trimming left V 6 bases short and J 7 bases short, with 18 bases between. The CDR3 spans 14 residues. The CDR3 region is CASRDSGQTAGYTF. CDR3 DNA: TGTGCCAGCAGAGACAGCGGTCAGACGGCTGGCTACACCTTC.

CDR3 residues: CASSPRGDSWYGYTF. In DNA form, the CDR3 reads TGTGCCAGCAGTCCCCGAGGAGACAGTTGGTATGGCTACACCTTC. V is TRBV12-3 or TRBV12-4 and J is TRBJ1-2, with D perhaps TRBD1 (5 bases). This CDR3 comprises 15 residues. Trimming stripped 5 bases from V and 5 bases from J, with 18 bases between.

This clonotype was recorded at least ten times. The V call is TRBV12-3 or TRBV12-4, the J call TRBJ1-5, with D unresolved. The CDR3 sequence is 14 residues long. The V and J ends lost 6 bases and 4 bases respectively, with 13 bases between them. In nucleotides, the CDR3 is TGTGCCAGCAGCCGGGATTTGGGGAATCAGCCCCAGCATTTT. Translating it yields CASSRDLGNQPQHF.

The V call is TRBV7-2, the J call TRBJ2-5, with 7 bases aligning to TRBD1. This CDR3 is built from 16 residues. V was pared by 7 bases and J by 1 base, with 12 bases of the junction left unmatched. CDR1 is SGHTA, CDR2 FQGNSA, per germline. CDR3 loop: CASTGLRQGRQETQYF. CDR3 DNA sequence: TGTGCCAGCACCGGGTTAAGACAGGGCCGCCAAGAGACCCAGTACTTC.

This clonotype has at least ten counts. The chain is built from TRBV7-9 and TRBJ2-7; D gene uncertain. Trimming cost V 5 bases and J 4 bases, with 9 bases left between them. Germline CDR1 reads SEHNR; CDR2 reads FQNEAQ (reference sequence). The length of the CDR3 is 12 residues. CDR3 sequence: CASSTRAYEQYF. DNA for the CDR3: TGTGCCAGCAGCACCCGCGCTTACGAGCAGTACTTC. Variable domain in full (rest from reference TRBV7-9 and TRBJ2-7): DTGVSQNPRHKITKRGQNVTFRCDPISEHNRLYWYRQTLGQGPEFLTYFQNEAQLEKSRLLSDRFSAERPKGSFSTLEIQRTEQGDSAMYLCASSTRAYEQYFGPGTRLTVT.

This chain uses TRBV27 with TRBJ1-1, with a weak D call TRBD1 (5 bases). V lost 7 bases and J lost 1, with 13 bases in between. Per the germline V gene, CDR1 is MNHEY and CDR2 is SMNVEV (reference sequence). The CDR3 length is 14 residues. Here the CDR3 DNA reads TGTGCCAGCATCGGGAGGGGTGGGAACACTGAAGCTTTCTTT. This codes for CASIGRGGNTEAFF.

This clonotype was recorded many times. The chain carries TRBV7-2 and TRBJ1-2; D is uncertain. The CDR3 has 13 amino acids. With 5 bases removed from V and 6 bases from J, the gap between germline ends came to 13 bases. Germline assignment: CDR1 SGHTA and CDR2 FQGNSA. CDR3 in DNA: TGTGCCAGCAGCCAGACAATCAGACATGGCTACACCTTC. Protein: CASSQTIRHGYTF.

This clonotype showed up many times. The chain links TRBV6-1 to TRBJ2-7; D is possibly TRBD2 (6 bases). Trimming removed 5 bases at V and 0 bases at J, with 11 bases between. The CDR3 has 14 amino acids. Germline assignment: CDR1 MNHNS and CDR2 SASEGT. Here the CDR3 reads CASSPQRASYEQYF. The CDR3 bases are TGTGCCAGCAGTCCCCAGCGGGCCTCCTACGAGCAGTACTTC.

This clonotype was observed at least ten times. The chain couples TRBV6-1 to TRBJ2-7, with D perhaps matching TRBD1 (6 bases). V gave up 6 bases and J gave up 0 bases, with 15 bases separating them. The germline gives CDR1 MNHNS, CDR2 SASEGT. This CDR3 is built from 15 residues. CDR3 loop: CASRGAGAVSYEQYF. In DNA form, the CDR3 reads TGTGCCAGCAGGGGGGCAGGGGCCGTCTCCTACGAGCAGTACTTC.

This clonotype was counted ten times or more. V and J are TRBV20-1 and TRBJ2-5, with 9 positions matching TRBD1. This CDR3 spans 15 amino acids. Looked up from germline, CDR1 is DFQATT and CDR2 is SNEGSKA (reference sequence). V was pared by 5 bases and J by 5 bases, with 12 bases of the junction left unmatched. The CDR3 DNA sequence: TGCAGTGCTTTCCGTCACAGGGGGCTGGGGGAGACCCAGTACTTC. Protein sequence: CSAFRHRGLGETQYF.

This clonotype has ten or more counts. V gene TRBV20-1 combines with J gene TRBJ2-7; TRBD1 aligns across 10 bases. This CDR3 region has 13 residues. The germline V gene has CDR1 DFQATT and CDR2 SNEGSKA (reference sequence). CDR3 DNA: TGCAGGGTCCCCTCGGGGACAGGGGTCGAGCAGTACTTC. As protein: CRVPSGTGVEQYF.

This clonotype was recorded at least ten times. The rearrangement uses TRBV20-1 and TRBJ2-4; possibly TRBD1 for D (5 bases). The germline V and J ends were trimmed by 3 bases and 3 bases, with 15 bases remaining between them. Germline V lookup: CDR1 DFQATT, CDR2 SNEGSKA (reference sequence). CDR3 size: 15 residues. The CDR3 sequence: CSARPRVADKNIQYF. CDR3 coding DNA: TGCAGTGCTAGGCCCAGGGTTGCGGACAAAAACATTCAGTACTTC.